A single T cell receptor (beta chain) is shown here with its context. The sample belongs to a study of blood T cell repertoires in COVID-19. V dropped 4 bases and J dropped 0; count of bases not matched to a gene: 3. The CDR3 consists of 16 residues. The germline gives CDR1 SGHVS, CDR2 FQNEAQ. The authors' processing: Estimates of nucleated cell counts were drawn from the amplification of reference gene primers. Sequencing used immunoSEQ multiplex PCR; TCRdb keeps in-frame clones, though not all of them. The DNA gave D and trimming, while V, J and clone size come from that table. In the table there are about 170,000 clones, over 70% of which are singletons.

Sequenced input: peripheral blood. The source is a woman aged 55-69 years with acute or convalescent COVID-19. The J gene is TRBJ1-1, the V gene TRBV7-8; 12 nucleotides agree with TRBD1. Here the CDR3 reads CASSYGTGGMNTEAFF. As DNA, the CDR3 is TGTGCCAGCAGCTACGGGACAGGGGGCATGAACACTGAAGCTTTCTTT.